The T cell receptor beta chain under discussion was sequenced for a study of beta chain features in type 1 diabetes. Findings and caveats of the study: TCRB CDR3 length was moderately but significantly reduced in all four CD4+ subsets of Type 1 diabetes patients. Insertions were fewer and deletions more numerous at VDJ junctions in type 1 diabetes patients.

V dropped 6 bases and J dropped 6 bases, with 15 bases sitting between them. Per germline, CDR1 LNHDA and CDR2 SQIVND (reference sequence). This CDR3 region has 13 residues. This clone was found a few times. Its antigen remains unknown. Reverse transcribing all isolated RNA meant expressed TCRB transcripts were sequenced. Assay used: immunoSEQ multiplex PCR; TCRdb lists only in-frame clones, some missing. The repertoire holds more than 150,000 clones, with about 9.8% as singletons. This chain uses TRBV19 with TRBJ2-7, with TRBD2 as a possible D gene (6 bases). Specimen: central memory CD4+ T cells from blood. The origin of this receptor is a woman younger than 30 in good health. The CDR3 reads CASRPTGGIEQYF. DNA for the CDR3: TGTGCCAGTAGACCCACCGGGGGAATCGAGCAGTACTTC.